The 2 T cell receptor beta chains listed next were all sequenced from one sample in a study. TCRdb re-called the 5' RACE reads through MiXCR, storing one row per CDR3 protein. The sample holds approximately 21,000 distinct CDR3 sequences, about 29% seen once. Sequences were obtained from tumor-infiltrating naive CD4+ T cells sorted from the breast tumor. Subset given: naive CD4+ T cells, CD4+CD45RA+CD25-. These receptors originate from a female donor with breast cancer.

V is TRBV6-5 and J is TRBJ2-2; D may be TRBD2 (6 bases). V lost 4 bases and J 7 bases, leaving 28 bases between the germline ends. The CDR3 has 19 residues. Germline loops: CDR1 MNHEY, CDR2 SVGAGI. The CDR3 spells CASSSNPPGIGGFIGELFF. The CDR3 nucleotides are TGTGCCAGCAGTTCCAATCCACCCGGTATCGGGGGTTTCATCGGGGAGCTGTTTTTT.

As for this clonotype: A single base separates this from a much larger clone, so it may be a read error. This chain joins TRBV29-1 and TRBJ2-1, with 11 bases aligning to TRBD2. The CDR3 length is 14 residues. Germline V gives CDR1 SQVTM, CDR2 ANQGSEA. The CDR3 DNA reads as TGCAACGGATTAGCGGGAGGGCCATACAATGAGCAGTTCTTC. As protein: CNGLAGGPYNEQFF.